These 13 T cell receptor beta chains share one sample of origin, sequenced in a study of shared clonotypes between healthy human individuals. Naivety among CD8 cells was defined by CD45RO negativity and positive CCR7 selection, thereby excluding terminally differentiated effector memory CD45RA+ cells. Clones were sequenced by immunoSEQ multiplex PCR, and TCRdb holds only the in-frame ones, with some missing. This table holds about 1,900,000 clones, approximately 94% found once. Sequenced: naive CD8+ T cells sorted from blood. The receptors here all came from a man younger than 35 in good health.

The sample holds one count of this clone. The chain carries TRBV28 and TRBJ1-1; TRBD1 agrees at 10 bases. Germline-derived CDR1 and CDR2 are MDHEN and SYDVKM. This CDR3 is built from 15 residues. Unmatched junction bases numbered 7, after V lost 5 bases and J lost 4 bases. DNA of the CDR3: TGTGCCAGCAGTACCGGGACAGGGGTGTTCACTGAAGCTTTCTTT. This gives the protein CASSTGTGVFTEAFF.

CDR3 amino acids: CASSYLKSLGGNEQYF. The CDR3, as DNA: TGTGCCAGCAGTTACCTGAAAAGTTTAGGGGGCAACGAGCAGTACTTC. V usage is TRBV6-7 and J usage is TRBJ2-7; TRBD1 matches 7 bases. TRBV6-7 is filed as an ORF, its function uncertain. This CDR3 has 16 amino acids. J lost 5 bases, V lost 2 bases, and 12 bases had no gene match.

The chain recombines TRBV7-9 with TRBJ2-7; the match to TRBD1 covers 7 bases. Trimming at V came to 5 bases and at J to 4 bases, leaving 8 bases not matched to a gene. The CDR3 runs 14 residues. Germline V gene lookup returns CDR1 SEHNR and CDR2 FQNEAQ (reference sequence). The CDR3 coding sequence is TGTGCCAGCAGCCCCCCACAGGGGATGTACGAGCAGTACTTC. Translated: CASSPPQGMYEQYF.

The chain combines TRBV7-8 with TRBJ2-7; D remains unclear. The CDR3 spans 15 residues. In germline, CDR1 is SGHVS, CDR2 FQNEAQ. V lost 2 bases and J 0 bases, leaving 11 bases between the germline ends. CDR3 bases: TGTGCCAGCAGCTTAAGGGCAGCTATCTCCTACGAGCAGTACTTC. It translates to CASSLRAAISYEQYF.

The chain recombines TRBV19 with TRBJ1-5; D gene unclear. The CDR3 has 13 amino acids. V was cut by 4 bases and J by 8 bases, with 12 bases left in between. Germline CDR1 LNHDA, CDR2 SQIVND (reference sequence). The DNA of the CDR3 is TGTGCCAGTAGTACCGACGGGCCGGAGCCCCAGCATTTT. Its translation: CASSTDGPEPQHF.

This chain uses TRBV28 with TRBJ2-1; D tentatively reads TRBD1 or TRBD2 (5 bases each). With 7 bases removed from V and 6 bases from J, the gap between germline ends came to 22 bases. The CDR3 spans 16 residues. Germline V gene data show CDR1 as MDHEN and CDR2 as SYDVKM. CDR3 residues: CASNSRAGRESNEQFF. CDR3 bases: TGTGCCAGCAATTCCCGGGCGGGCAGGGAGTCCAATGAGCAGTTCTTC.

The chain is built from TRBV13 and TRBJ2-7; a weak D match, TRBD2 (5 bases). The V and J ends lost 6 bases and 7 bases respectively, with 16 bases between them. The CDR3 has 13 residues. Germline V gene lookup returns CDR1 PRHDT and CDR2 FYEKMQ (reference sequence). This CDR3 reads CASSQAISGEQYF. The CDR3 nucleotides are TGTGCCAGCAGTCAGGCAATCTCGGGAGAGCAGTACTTC.

V usage is TRBV11-2 and J usage is TRBJ1-6; no firm D call. CDR1 and CDR2 (germline): SGHAT, FQNNGV. V lost 5 bases to trimming and J lost 7 bases, with 12 bases between them. There are 14 residues in the CDR3. The CDR3 nucleotides are TGTGCCAGCAGCAACAAATCGGGGAATTCACCCCTCCACTTT. Translated: CASSNKSGNSPLHF.

The chain carries TRBV4-3 and TRBJ2-1, with D possibly TRBD2 on 5 matching bases. V gave up 3 bases and J gave up 4 bases, with 19 bases separating them. The CDR3 is made up of 17 amino acids. CDR1 LGHNA and CDR2 YSLEER come from the germline V gene. CDR3 DNA sequence: TGCGCCAGCAGCCAGGATGTCCCGGACTCGCCTTACAATGAGCAGTTCTTC. Encoded protein: CASSQDVPDSPYNEQFF.

On this clone itself: Other DNA sequences in the sample encode the same CDR3. The genes are TRBV7-9 and TRBJ1-5; the match to TRBD1 covers 7 bases. V shed 4 bases and J 4 bases; nucleotides not matched to a gene: 1. Per germline, CDR1 SEHNR and CDR2 FQNEAQ (reference sequence). CDR3 length equals 13 residues. In DNA, the CDR3 is TGTGCCAGCAGCTCGACAGGGAATCAGCCCCAGCATTTT. This encodes CASSSTGNQPQHF.

This clone appeared once. The CDR3: CASSPGNTIYF. As DNA, the CDR3 is TGCGCCAGCAGCCCAGGAAACACCATATATTTT. This chain joins TRBV4-3 and TRBJ1-3, with D hard to call. Germline V gene sequence: CDR1 LGHNA, CDR2 YSLEER. V lost 4 bases and J 4 bases, leaving 2 bases between the germline ends. The CDR3 spans 11 residues.

Here the CDR3 DNA reads TGTGCCAGCAGCGCGACAGGGGCCCACTACGAGCAGTACTTC. It is translated as CASSATGAHYEQYF. The chain uses TRBV9 and TRBJ2-7; TRBD1 matches at 8 bases. V dropped 3 bases and J dropped 3; count of bases not matched to a gene: 5. CDR3 size: 14 residues. Germline values: CDR1 SGDLS, CDR2 YYNGEE. Variable domain in full (rest from reference TRBV9 and TRBJ2-7): DSGVTQTPKHLITATGQRVTLRCSPRSGDLSVYWYQQSLDQGLQFLIQYYNGEERAKGNILERFSAQQFPDLHSELNLSSLELGDSALYFCASSATGAHYEQYFGPGTRLTVT.

The chain carries TRBV5-5 and TRBJ2-1; 8 nucleotides match TRBD2. The CDR3 is 16 amino acids. CDR1 and CDR2 (germline): SGHKS, YYEKEE (reference sequence). V shed 0 bases, J shed 2 bases, and the junction held 4 bases outside the gene matches. The CDR3 loop reads CASSLDGREAYNEQFF. CDR3 nucleotide sequence: TGTGCCAGCAGCTTGGACGGGCGGGAGGCCTACAATGAGCAGTTCTTC. The entire variable domain, with the rest obtained from reference TRBV5-5 and TRBJ2-1, is as follows: DAGVTQSPTHLIKTRGQQVTLRCSPISGHKSVSWYQQVLGQGPQFIFQYYEKEERGRGNFPDRFSARQFPNYSSELNVNALLLGDSALYLCASSLDGREAYNEQFFGPGTRLTVL.